The 25 T cell receptor beta chains presented below share a single source sample, sequenced in a study of monozygotic twins with inflammatory bowel disease. TCRdb reprocessed the 5' RACE reads and reports one entry per CDR3 protein, with no DNA. Recorded here are 160,000 or so distinct CDR3 sequences; the top ten clones represent roughly 2.4%. The sequenced material came from blood. Receptors were obtained from a human donor with ulcerative colitis or Crohn's disease, or a healthy co-twin of an affected twin (not recorded which).

The chain links TRBV5-1 to TRBJ1-2. Germline CDR1 is SGHRS and CDR2 is YFSETQ. The CDR3 has 18 amino acids. The CDR3 region is CASSSARRQSPGNYGYTF.

The chain combines TRBV5-6 with TRBJ2-1. Germline V gene data show CDR1 as SGHDT and CDR2 as YYEEEE. The CDR3 consists of 12 residues. CDR3 region: CASSLMLDEQFF. Full variable domain (missing parts from reference TRBV5-6 and TRBJ2-1): DAGVTQSPTHLIKTRGQQVTLRCSPKSGHDTVSWYQQALGQGPQFIFQYYEEEERQRGNFPDRFSGHQFPNYSSELNVNALLLGDSALYLCASSLMLDEQFFGPGTRLTVL.

The chain has TRBV5-5 and TRBJ2-5. Germline V gives CDR1 SGHKS, CDR2 YYEKEE (reference sequence). The CDR3 has 13 residues. CDR3 sequence reads: CASSLRQRETQYF.

The chain recombines TRBV4-2 with TRBJ1-5; there is no DNA to check the TCRdb D call of TRBD1. The CDR3 is made up of 15 amino acids. The germline V gene encodes CDR1 LGHNA and CDR2 YNFKEQ. CDR3 loop: CASSHPDRSNQPQHF.

CDR3 loop: CASSSGTPRPYEQYF. The rearrangement uses TRBV6-1 and TRBJ2-7; there is no DNA to check the TCRdb D call of TRBD1. The CDR3 sequence is 15 residues long. Germline assignment: CDR1 MNHNS and CDR2 SASEGT.

The chain combines TRBV5-5 with TRBJ1-2; TCRdb outputs TRBD1, but without DNA this stays unchecked. The CDR3 totals 15 residues. Germline-derived CDR1 and CDR2 are SGHKS and YYEKEE (reference sequence). CDR3 amino acids: CASSGNPGPNVGYTF.

This chain joins TRBV27 and TRBJ2-7; TCRdb designates TRBD2, a call that cannot be tested without DNA. CDR1 MNHEY and CDR2 SMNVEV come from the germline V gene (reference sequence). The CDR3 runs to 15 residues. The CDR3 sequence: CASSLGDGGAYEQYF.

The gene calls are TRBV4-1 and TRBJ2-1. Germline lookup yields CDR1 MGHRA and CDR2 YSYEKL. The CDR3 loop spans 15 amino acids. The CDR3 spells CASSQEGFENNEQFF.

The chain has TRBV6-7 and TRBJ2-1; TCRdb reports TRBD1, a call that lacks DNA to check it against. TRBV6-7 is an ORF, and what it does is uncertain. The CDR3 length is 15 residues. CDR3 in amino acids: CASLRDLRGYNEQFF.

V is TRBV12-3 or TRBV12-4 and J is TRBJ2-7; TCRdb indicates TRBD1, and absent DNA this call remains unverified. This CDR3 is 14 amino acids long. The CDR3 here is CASTARNRGYEQYF.

The V call is TRBV11-3, the J call TRBJ1-4. This CDR3 region has 16 residues. Germline-derived CDR1 and CDR2 are SGHNT and YENEEA. The CDR3 is CASSPGMRGGSEKLFF.

The chain combines TRBV28 with TRBJ1-2; the D call from TCRdb, TRBD1, cannot be confirmed without DNA. Germline V lookup: CDR1 MDHEN, CDR2 SYDVKM. The length of the CDR3 is 16 residues. The CDR3 region is CASSLRSRGASHGYTF.

The chain is built from TRBV21-1 and TRBJ1-3. TRBV21-1 is termed a pseudogene. The CDR3 has 17 residues. CDR3: CASSKNPISRSGNTIYF.

V and J are TRBV29-1 and TRBJ1-2; checking the TCRdb D call of TRBD1 is not possible without DNA. CDR1 SQVTM and CDR2 ANQGSEA come from the germline V gene. CDR3 size: 12 residues. CDR3 sequence: CSVEESGNGYTF.

The chain employs TRBV10-3 and TRBJ1-5; TCRdb's D call of TRBD1 is untestable without DNA. This CDR3 spans 15 amino acids. Germline CDR1 and CDR2: ENHRY and SYGVKD. CDR3 amino acids: CAISADRGRAQPQHF.

The CDR3 sequence is CASSFALGTEAFF. The V and J genes are TRBV12-3 or TRBV12-4 and TRBJ1-1. This CDR3 has 13 amino acids.

V usage is TRBV20-1 and J usage is TRBJ2-3. The CDR3 is 13 amino acids. Germline V gives CDR1 DFQATT, CDR2 SNEGSKA (reference sequence). This chain's CDR3 is CSARPGGTDTQYF.

V is TRBV28 and J is TRBJ2-5. CDR3 size: 13 residues. CDR1 and CDR2 (germline): MDHEN, SYDVKM. The CDR3: CASTTGNPETQYF.

The chain employs TRBV15 and TRBJ2-3; checking the TCRdb D call of TRBD1 is not possible without DNA. The V gene's germline CDR1 is LNHNV and CDR2 YYDKDF (reference sequence). There are 15 residues in the CDR3. The CDR3 sequence is CATSWGQGISDTQYF.

CDR3 amino acids: CASSDRGGQIFEKLFF. The chain joins TRBV7-8 to TRBJ1-4; the D gene TCRdb calls, TRBD1, cannot be checked with no DNA. The V gene's germline CDR1 is SGHVS and CDR2 FQNEAQ. The CDR3 covers 16 residues. The full variable domain, with the rest looked up from reference TRBV7-8 and TRBJ1-4, is GAGVSQSPRYKVAKRGQDVALRCDPISGHVSLFWYQQALGQGPEFLTYFQNEAQLDKSGLPSDRFFAERPEGSVSTLKIQRTQQEDSAVYLCASSDRGGQIFEKLFFGSGTQLSVL.

The gene calls are TRBV20-1 and TRBJ2-7. This CDR3 is built from 13 residues. The germline V gene has CDR1 DFQATT and CDR2 SNEGSKA (reference sequence). CDR3 residues: CSAPTQLGYEQYF.

The V gene is TRBV4-2, the J gene TRBJ2-3; the D call from TCRdb, TRBD2, cannot be confirmed without DNA. Germline loops: CDR1 LGHNA, CDR2 YNFKEQ. The CDR3 covers 16 residues. The CDR3 sequence: CASSQGLAGTTDTQYF.

The chain recombines TRBV29-1 with TRBJ1-1; TCRdb's D call, TRBD1, is unchecked because there is no DNA. The CDR3 contains 14 residues. Germline loops: CDR1 SQVTM, CDR2 ANQGSEA. CDR3: CSVVLTGGNHEAFF.

The chain carries TRBV13 and TRBJ2-7; TCRdb indicates TRBD2, and absent DNA this call remains unverified. CDR3 length equals 14 residues. Germline V gene data show CDR1 as PRHDT and CDR2 as FYEKMQ (reference sequence). The CDR3 spells CASSSRVLLWEQYF.

The genes are TRBV5-1 and TRBJ2-1; absent DNA, TCRdb's TRBD2 call cannot be checked. This CDR3 comprises 17 residues. Germline-derived CDR1 and CDR2 are SGHRS and YFSETQ. CDR3 region: CASGEGSSGVTYNEQFF.